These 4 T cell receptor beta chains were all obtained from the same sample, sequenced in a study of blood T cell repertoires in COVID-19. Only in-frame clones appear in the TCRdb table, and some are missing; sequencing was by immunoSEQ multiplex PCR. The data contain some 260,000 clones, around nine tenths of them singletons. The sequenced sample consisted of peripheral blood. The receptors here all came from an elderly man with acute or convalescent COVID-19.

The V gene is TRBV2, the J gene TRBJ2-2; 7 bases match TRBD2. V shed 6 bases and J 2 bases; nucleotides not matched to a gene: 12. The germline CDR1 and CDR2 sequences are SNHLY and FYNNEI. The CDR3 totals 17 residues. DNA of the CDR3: TGTGCCAGCAGAGAACCGGGGGGACGGGGTAACACCGGGGAGCTGTTTTTT. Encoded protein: CASREPGGRGNTGELFF.

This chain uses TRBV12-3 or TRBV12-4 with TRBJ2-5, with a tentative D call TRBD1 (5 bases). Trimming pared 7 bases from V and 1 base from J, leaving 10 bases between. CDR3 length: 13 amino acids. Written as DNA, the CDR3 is TGTGCCAGCAAGAACAGGAGCCAAGAGACCCAGTACTTC. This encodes CASKNRSQETQYF.

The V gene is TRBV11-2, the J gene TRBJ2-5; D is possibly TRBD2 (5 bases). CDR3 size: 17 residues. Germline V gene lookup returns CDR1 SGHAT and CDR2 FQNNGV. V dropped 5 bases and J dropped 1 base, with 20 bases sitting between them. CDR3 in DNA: TGTGCCAGCAGCCAATTAGCGCGAGCGAGGATCCAAGAGACCCAGTACTTC. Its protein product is CASSQLARARIQETQYF.

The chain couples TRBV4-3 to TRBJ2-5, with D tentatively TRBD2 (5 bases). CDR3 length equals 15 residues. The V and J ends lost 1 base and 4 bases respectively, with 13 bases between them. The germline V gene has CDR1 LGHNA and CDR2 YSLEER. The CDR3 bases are TGCGCCAGCAGCCAAGGAAACGGGGTCGGAGAGACCCAGTACTTC. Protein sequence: CASSQGNGVGETQYF.